This passage covers 30 T cell receptor beta chains from one sample sequenced in a study of CD8+ T cells in alopecia areata. Treatment meaning: oral pan-JAK inhibitor, 5-10 mg twice daily. Once RNA had been extracted, it was reverse transcribed into cDNA to act as the sequencing template. Data came from immunoSEQ multiplex PCR; TCRdb stores just in-frame clones and leaves some out. The data contain about 120,000 clones, 53% of them singletons. Sequenced material: CD4+ T cells sorted from blood, taken at week 4, from a patient treated with tofacitinib. The origin of the receptors is a human donor with alopecia areata.

The chain is built from TRBV5-6 and TRBJ1-5, with TRBD1 identical over 8 bases. Germline lookup yields CDR1 SGHDT and CDR2 YYEEEE. The CDR3 loop spans 14 amino acids. V was clipped by 4 bases and J by 5 bases; unmatched bases: 5. CDR3 amino acids: CASSRTGIDQPQHF. The CDR3 region has the DNA TGTGCCAGCAGCAGGACAGGGATCGATCAGCCCCAGCATTTT.

Only a few counts were recorded for this clone. The chain employs TRBV6-5 and TRBJ1-1; tentatively, D is TRBD1 (5 bases). The CDR3 is 14 amino acids. V shed 7 bases and J shed 0 bases, with 12 bases lying between them. Looked up from germline, CDR1 is MNHEY and CDR2 is SVGAGI. CDR3 coding DNA: TGTGCCAGCACGCGTAAGGGACTGAACACTGAAGCTTTCTTT. It codes for CASTRKGLNTEAFF.

This clone was found a few times. J is TRBJ1-1 and V is TRBV6-5; D possibly corresponds to TRBD1 (5 bases). Germline loops: CDR1 MNHEY, CDR2 SVGAGI. The CDR3 runs to 13 residues. V was pared by 4 bases and J by 11 bases, with 17 bases between. The CDR3 DNA is TGTGCCAGCAGTTCCCTCGCCCCGGGGACGGCTTTCTTT. As protein: CASSSLAPGTAFF.

This clone has just a few counts. The rearrangement uses TRBV18 and TRBJ2-1; TRBD1 or TRBD2 may be the D gene (5 bases each). Trimming took off 1 base at V and 9 bases at J, with 16 bases between the two ends. This CDR3 comprises 15 residues. Germline lookup yields CDR1 KGHSH and CDR2 LQKENI. This CDR3 reads CASSPRGPAGTEQFF. The DNA of the CDR3 is TGTGCCAGCTCACCACGTGGCCCTGCCGGGACTGAGCAGTTCTTC.

The table lists this clone with a few counts. V usage is TRBV30 and J usage is TRBJ2-1; perhaps TRBD2 as D (6 bases). This CDR3 has 13 residues. V dropped 2 bases and J dropped 4 bases, with 9 bases sitting between them. Germline CDR1 is GTSNPN and CDR2 is SVGIG (reference sequence). The DNA of the CDR3 is TGTGCCTGGAGTCGGGAGTTATACAATGAGCAGTTCTTC. Its translation: CAWSRELYNEQFF.

This clone has more than one count but fewer than ten. V gene TRBV4-1 combines with J gene TRBJ1-4; tentatively, D is TRBD1 (5 bases). The CDR3 is 16 residues long. CDR1 and CDR2 from the germline V gene are MGHRA and YSYEKL. Deletions cut 1 base from V and 5 bases from J, with 14 bases between. The CDR3 here is CASSQGPGHSNEKLFF. CDR3 sequence (DNA): TGCGCCAGCAGCCAAGGCCCTGGACATTCGAATGAAAAACTGTTTTTT.

The rearrangement links TRBV30 to TRBJ2-7; TRBD1 aligns across 10 bases. CDR3 length: 14 amino acids. After removal of 3 bases from V and 3 bases from J, the junction contained 5 bases not matched to a gene. From germline, CDR1 is GTSNPN and CDR2 SVGIG (reference sequence). The CDR3 loop is CAWSGGQGGYEQYF. CDR3 bases: TGTGCCTGGAGCGGCGGACAGGGGGGCTACGAGCAGTACTTC.

The chain uses TRBV5-6 and TRBJ1-5; D remains ambiguous. The CDR3 spans 16 residues. With 1 base removed from V and 0 bases from J, the gap between germline ends came to 11 bases. Germline values: CDR1 SGHDT, CDR2 YYEEEE. CDR3 loop: CASSLYRLYSNQPQHF. The CDR3 DNA reads as TGTGCCAGCAGCTTGTATCGTTTATATAGCAATCAGCCCCAGCATTTT.

This clone was seen a handful of times. V usage is TRBV30 and J usage is TRBJ1-4; TRBD1 is a possible D gene (5 bases). This CDR3 spans 14 amino acids. The germline V and J ends were trimmed by 0 bases and 6 bases, with 11 bases remaining between them. Germline V gives CDR1 GTSNPN, CDR2 SVGIG (reference sequence). The CDR3: CAWSVGHGDEKLFF. The CDR3 DNA is TGTGCCTGGAGTGTCGGACATGGGGATGAAAAACTGTTTTTT.

This chain uses TRBV30 with TRBJ2-1, with a possible D match to TRBD2 (5 bases). The germline V gene has CDR1 GTSNPN and CDR2 SVGIG (reference sequence). CDR3 size: 12 residues. Trimming stripped 2 bases from V and 13 bases from J, with 15 bases between. The CDR3 DNA sequence: TGTGCCTGGAGTCCAACCGAAGCGGCTCAGTTCTTC. Protein: CAWSPTEAAQFF.

The CDR3 DNA reads TGTGCCAGCAGCCTACCCGGGGGGAACACTGAAGCTTTCTTT. It yields the protein CASSLPGGNTEAFF. The chain carries TRBV5-6 and TRBJ1-1; D is perhaps TRBD1 (5 bases). Looked up from germline, CDR1 is SGHDT and CDR2 is YYEEEE. Deletions cut 4 bases from V and 1 base from J, with 11 bases between. CDR3 size: 14 residues.

This chain joins TRBV7-9 and TRBJ2-7; the D gene is possibly TRBD1 (6 bases). Between the trimmed V and J ends, which lost 5 bases and 10 bases, there was a span of 12 bases. The CDR3 has 11 amino acids. From germline, CDR1 is SEHNR and CDR2 FQNEAQ (reference sequence). CDR3 DNA: TGTGCCAGCAGCAGCCGGGACACCCAGTACTTC. This sequence encodes CASSSRDTQYF.

The sample holds a few counts of this clone. The J gene is TRBJ2-2, the V gene TRBV29-1; the D gene is possibly TRBD2 (6 bases). Germline CDR1 and CDR2: SQVTM and ANQGSEA. The V end lost 6 bases, the J end lost 9 bases, and 17 bases lay between the germline ends. The CDR3 sequence is 13 residues long. CDR3: CSVRGTDDRELFF. CDR3 sequence (DNA): TGCAGCGTCCGCGGGACCGACGACAGGGAGCTGTTTTTT.

The chain is built from TRBV2 and TRBJ1-1; D is possibly TRBD1 (6 bases). Germline-derived CDR1 and CDR2 are SNHLY and FYNNEI. V lost 8 bases and J 11 bases, leaving 15 bases between the germline ends. CDR3 length: 11 amino acids. Written as DNA, the CDR3 is TGTGCCAGCCGAGGGGGGCCGGGGGCTTTCTTT. Its translation is CASRGGPGAFF.

The chain uses TRBV30 and TRBJ2-5; D not resolved. Germline CDR1 GTSNPN, CDR2 SVGIG (reference sequence). CDR3 length: 11 amino acids. V dropped 5 bases and J dropped 1 base, with 5 bases sitting between them. In nucleotides, the CDR3 is TGTGCCTGGGGGCTCCAAGAGACCCAGTACTTC. This codes for CAWGLQETQYF. Full variable domain (remainder filled in from reference TRBV30 and TRBJ2-5): SQTIHQWPATLVQPVGSPLSLECTVEGTSNPNLYWYRQAAGRGLQLLFYSVGIGQISSEVPQNLSASRPQDRQFILSSKKLLLSDSGFYLCAWGLQETQYFGPGTRLLVL.

This rearrangement joins TRBV11-3 to TRBJ2-7, with 10 bases that match TRBD1. Trimming at V came to 8 bases and at J to 3 bases, leaving 10 bases not matched to a gene. The CDR3 has 15 amino acids. CDR1 SGHNT and CDR2 YENEEA come from the germline V gene. The CDR3 loop is CASLKTGTGDYEQYF. The CDR3 DNA is TGTGCCAGCCTCAAAACCGGGACAGGGGACTACGAGCAGTACTTC. Full variable domain (missing parts from reference TRBV11-3 and TRBJ2-7): EAGVVQSPRYKIIEKKQPVAFWCNPISGHNTLYWYLQNLGQGPELLIRYENEEAVDDSQLPKDRFSAERLKGVDSTLKIQPAELGDSAVYLCASLKTGTGDYEQYFGPGTRLTVT.

This clone was picked up a small number of times. The rearrangement joins TRBV5-1 to TRBJ2-3, with TRBD2 matching 12 bases. The CDR3 covers 17 residues. V gave up 4 bases and J gave up 0 bases; unmatched junction bases: 6. Germline lookup yields CDR1 SGHRS and CDR2 YFSETQ. CDR3 sequence (DNA): TGCGCCAGCAGCCCTCGGACTAGCGGGACTAGCACAGATACGCAGTATTTT. Translating gives CASSPRTSGTSTDTQYF.

V usage is TRBV30 and J usage is TRBJ2-2, with 9 bases that match TRBD1. Germline lookup yields CDR1 GTSNPN and CDR2 SVGIG (reference sequence). The length of the CDR3 is 15 residues. Losses at the gene ends were 2 bases for V and 1 base for J; bases not matched to a gene: 2. CDR3 region: CAWSTGQGNTGELFF. For the CDR3, the DNA is TGTGCCTGGAGTACGGGACAGGGGAACACCGGGGAGCTGTTTTTT.

This clone was seen a handful of times. The chain combines TRBV4-1 with TRBJ2-7; no clear D. CDR1 and CDR2 (germline): MGHRA, YSYEKL. This CDR3 spans 17 amino acids. V gave up 0 bases and J gave up 0 bases, with 15 bases separating them. The DNA for the CDR3 is TGCGCCAGCAGCCAAGATCGGGTAGGTGGATACTCCTACGAGCAGTACTTC. Protein: CASSQDRVGGYSYEQYF.

This sequence joins TRBV29-1 and TRBJ2-7, with D perhaps TRBD1 or TRBD2 (5 bases each). Germline CDR1 SQVTM, CDR2 ANQGSEA. The CDR3 covers 14 residues. V was pared by 7 bases and J by 3 bases, with 19 bases between. Written as DNA, the CDR3 is TGCAGCGCCGAGGGGCAGGCTCCAGTCTACGAGCAGTACTTC. It yields the protein CSAEGQAPVYEQYF.

This clone turned up a few times. The chain joins TRBV27 to TRBJ2-7; no clear D. Germline values: CDR1 MNHEY, CDR2 SMNVEV (reference sequence). V dropped 2 bases and J dropped 9 bases, with 17 bases sitting between them. The CDR3 totals 14 residues. CDR3 nucleotide sequence: TGTGCCAGCAGTTTACGTCCCGCATCGGTGGGGCAGTACTTC. It codes for CASSLRPASVGQYF.

V and J are TRBV9 and TRBJ2-7; D is unresolved. There are 13 residues in the CDR3. The germline CDR1 and CDR2 sequences are SGDLS and YYNGEE. With 2 bases removed from V and 3 bases from J, the gap between germline ends came to 9 bases. CDR3 nucleotides: TGTGCCAGCAGCGTCAGCGATCGCTACGAGCAGTACTTC. Protein sequence: CASSVSDRYEQYF.

This clone showed up just once. This chain joins TRBV29-1 and TRBJ2-1; 9 bases match TRBD1. The V gene's germline CDR1 is SQVTM and CDR2 ANQGSEA. The CDR3 contains 14 residues. V trimming: 7 bases; J trimming: 5 bases; junction bases outside the gene matches: 9. The CDR3 DNA sequence: TGCAGCGCTCGGGACAGGGTTGCCAACAATGAGCAGTTCTTC. This translates into CSARDRVANNEQFF.

The V call is TRBV29-1, the J call TRBJ2-7, with 7 bases aligning to TRBD1. In germline, CDR1 is SQVTM, CDR2 ANQGSEA. V was clipped by 6 bases and J by 6 bases; unmatched bases: 8. This CDR3 is built from 12 residues. In DNA, the CDR3 is TGCAGCGTCCAGTGGCACAGGGGCGAGCAGTACTTC. It is translated as CSVQWHRGEQYF.

The genes are TRBV30 and TRBJ2-1; perhaps TRBD2 as D (6 bases). The V gene's germline CDR1 is GTSNPN and CDR2 SVGIG (reference sequence). Trimming left V 4 bases short and J 6 bases short, with 7 bases between. CDR3 length: 11 residues. The CDR3 here is CAWTGVNEQFF. The CDR3 DNA follows: TGTGCCTGGACGGGGGTCAATGAGCAGTTCTTC.

The V and J genes are TRBV9 and TRBJ2-1; D might be TRBD2 (6 bases). The length of the CDR3 is 15 residues. Germline loops: CDR1 SGDLS, CDR2 YYNGEE. Trimming took off 7 bases at V and 0 bases at J, with 14 bases between the two ends. The CDR3 nucleotides are TGTGCCAGCGCCGGAGGGGTGGGCTCCTACAATGAGCAGTTCTTC. Amino acid sequence: CASAGGVGSYNEQFF.

This clone showed up just once. The chain has TRBV7-2 and TRBJ2-3; the D is unclear. Trimming left V 1 base short and J 2 bases short, with 10 bases between. CDR3 length: 15 residues. In germline, CDR1 is SGHTA, CDR2 FQGNSA. The CDR3 coding sequence is TGTGCCAGCAGCTTAGAGTCCCGGATCACAGATACGCAGTATTTT. Its translation is CASSLESRITDTQYF.

The chain links TRBV6-1 to TRBJ1-2; TRBD1 matches at 7 bases. Germline CDR1 is MNHNS and CDR2 is SASEGT. The CDR3 is 15 amino acids. V shed 8 bases, J shed 6 bases, and the junction held 15 bases outside the gene matches. This CDR3 reads CASDLIGTAPDGYTF. CDR3 bases: TGTGCCAGCGACCTCATTGGGACAGCCCCCGATGGCTACACCTTC.

The rearrangement links TRBV15 to TRBJ2-2; 7 nucleotides align to TRBD1. V dropped 8 bases and J dropped 1; count of bases not matched to a gene: 4. The CDR3 has 14 amino acids. Germline CDR1 reads LNHNV; CDR2 reads YYDKDF (reference sequence). This CDR3 reads CATRGQMNTGELFF. In DNA form, the CDR3 reads TGTGCCACCCGGGGACAGATGAACACCGGGGAGCTGTTTTTT.

CDR3 nucleotides: TGTGCCTGGGGCCAGAAGTCCACAGATACGCAGTATTTT. Protein: CAWGQKSTDTQYF. This chain joins TRBV30 and TRBJ2-3; D remains unclear. The CDR3 sequence is 13 residues long. The V gene's germline CDR1 is GTSNPN and CDR2 SVGIG (reference sequence). The V end lost 5 bases, the J end lost 2 bases, and 11 bases lay between the germline ends. The complete variable domain, with remaining parts taken from reference TRBV30 and TRBJ2-3, reads SQTIHQWPATLVQPVGSPLSLECTVEGTSNPNLYWYRQAAGRGLQLLFYSVGIGQISSEVPQNLSASRPQDRQFILSSKKLLLSDSGFYLCAWGQKSTDTQYFGPGTRLTVL.